This T cell receptor (beta chain) stems from a study of blood T cell repertoires in COVID-19. Some clones are missing from TCRdb's copy, which holds only in-frame ones; the method was immunoSEQ multiplex PCR. The repertoire holds more than 200,000 clones, with 70% to 90% as singletons. The receptor was isolated from a man aged 25 to 45 who had recovered from COVID-19. Sequencing used PBMCs or T cells enriched from blood (not recorded which).

CDR3 sequence reads: CASSTGLAGGTGELFF. CDR3 in DNA: TGCGCCAGCAGTACAGGACTAGCGGGAGGCACCGGGGAGCTGTTTTTT. The chain employs TRBV5-1 and TRBJ2-2; TRBD2 aligns across 14 bases. Germline-derived CDR1 and CDR2 are SGHRS and YFSETQ. The V and J ends lost 5 bases and 4 bases, in that order; junction bases with no gene match: 4. This CDR3 spans 16 amino acids.